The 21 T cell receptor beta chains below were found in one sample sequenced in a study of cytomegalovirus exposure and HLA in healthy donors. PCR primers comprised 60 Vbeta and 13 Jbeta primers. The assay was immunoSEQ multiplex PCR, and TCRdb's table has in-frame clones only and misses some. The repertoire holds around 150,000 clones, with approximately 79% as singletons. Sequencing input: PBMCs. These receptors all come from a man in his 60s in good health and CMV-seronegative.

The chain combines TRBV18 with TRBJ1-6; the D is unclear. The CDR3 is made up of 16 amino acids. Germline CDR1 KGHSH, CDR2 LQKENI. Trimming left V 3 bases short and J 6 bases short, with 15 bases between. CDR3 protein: CASSPFAEGGNSPLHF. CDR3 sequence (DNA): TGTGCCAGCTCACCGTTCGCGGAGGGCGGTAATTCACCCCTCCACTTT. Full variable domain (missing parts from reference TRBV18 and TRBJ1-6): NAGVMQNPRHLVRRRGQEARLRCSPMKGHSHVYWYRQLPEEGLKFMVYLQKENIIDESGMPKERFSAEFPKEGPSILRIQQVVRGDSAAYFCASSPFAEGGNSPLHFGNGTRLTVT.

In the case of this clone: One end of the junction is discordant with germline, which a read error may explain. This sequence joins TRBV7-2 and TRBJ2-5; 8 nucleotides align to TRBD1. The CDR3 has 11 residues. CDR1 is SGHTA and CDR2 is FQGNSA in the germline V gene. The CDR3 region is CASSWTGPQDF. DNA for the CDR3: TGTGCCAGCAGCTGGACAGGGCCCCAAGACTTC.

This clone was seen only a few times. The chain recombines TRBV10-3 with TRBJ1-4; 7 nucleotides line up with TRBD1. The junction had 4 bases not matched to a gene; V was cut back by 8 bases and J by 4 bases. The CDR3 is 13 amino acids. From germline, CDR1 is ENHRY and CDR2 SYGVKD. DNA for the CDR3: TGTGCCATCCGGGACAGTTATAATGAAAAACTGTTTTTT. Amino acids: CAIRDSYNEKLFF.

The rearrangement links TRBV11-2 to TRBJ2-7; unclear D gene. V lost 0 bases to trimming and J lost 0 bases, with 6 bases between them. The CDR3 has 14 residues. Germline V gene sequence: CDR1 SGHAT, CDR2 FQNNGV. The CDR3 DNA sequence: TGTGCCAGCAGCTTAGACCTTAGCTCCTACGAGCAGTACTTC. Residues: CASSLDLSSYEQYF.

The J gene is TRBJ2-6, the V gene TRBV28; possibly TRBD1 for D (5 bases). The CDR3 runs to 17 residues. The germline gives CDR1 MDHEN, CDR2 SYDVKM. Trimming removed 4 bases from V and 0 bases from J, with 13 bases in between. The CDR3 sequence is CASSSGYGDSGANVLTF. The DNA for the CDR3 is TGTGCCAGCAGTTCAGGGTATGGGGACTCTGGGGCCAACGTCCTGACTTTC.

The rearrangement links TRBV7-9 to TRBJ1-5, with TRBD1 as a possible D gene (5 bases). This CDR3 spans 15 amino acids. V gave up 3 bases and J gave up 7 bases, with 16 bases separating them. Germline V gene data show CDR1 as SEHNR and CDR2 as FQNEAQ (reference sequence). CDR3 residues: CASSFRVLGDQPQHF. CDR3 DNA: TGTGCCAGCAGCTTCAGGGTCCTCGGTGACCAGCCCCAGCATTTT. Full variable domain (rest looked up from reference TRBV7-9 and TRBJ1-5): DTGVSQNPRHKITKRGQNVTFRCDPISEHNRLYWYRQTLGQGPEFLTYFQNEAQLEKSRLLSDRFSAERPKGSFSTLEIQRTEQGDSAMYLCASSFRVLGDQPQHFGDGTRLSIL.

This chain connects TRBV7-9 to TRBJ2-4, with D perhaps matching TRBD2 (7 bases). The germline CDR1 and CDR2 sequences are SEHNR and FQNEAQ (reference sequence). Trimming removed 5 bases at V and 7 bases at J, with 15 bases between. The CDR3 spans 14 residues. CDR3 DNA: TGTGCCAGCAGCCGGGGGGCCGGGGGGAACATTCAGTACTTC. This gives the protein CASSRGAGGNIQYF.

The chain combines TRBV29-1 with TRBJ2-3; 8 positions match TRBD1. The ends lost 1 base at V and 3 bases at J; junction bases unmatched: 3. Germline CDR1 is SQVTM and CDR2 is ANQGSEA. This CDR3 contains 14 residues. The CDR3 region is CSVEGGQATDTQYF. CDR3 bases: TGCAGCGTTGAAGGGGGACAGGCGACAGATACGCAGTATTTT.

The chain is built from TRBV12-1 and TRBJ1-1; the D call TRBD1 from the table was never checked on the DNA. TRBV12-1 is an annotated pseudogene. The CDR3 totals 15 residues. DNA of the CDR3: TGTGCCAGCAGCTTTGTGGGGACAGGGGGCTCTGAAGCTTTCTTT. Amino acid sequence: CASSFVGTGGSEAFF.

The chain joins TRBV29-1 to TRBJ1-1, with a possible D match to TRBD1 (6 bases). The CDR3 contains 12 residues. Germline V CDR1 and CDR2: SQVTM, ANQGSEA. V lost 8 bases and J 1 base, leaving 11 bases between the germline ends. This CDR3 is CSFSTGNTEAFF. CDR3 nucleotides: TGCAGCTTTTCGACAGGGAACACTGAAGCTTTCTTT. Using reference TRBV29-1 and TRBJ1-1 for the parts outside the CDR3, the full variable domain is SAVISQKPSRDICQRGTSLTIQCQVDSQVTMMFWYRQQPGQSLTLIATANQGSEATYESGFVIDKFPISRPNLTFSTLTVSNMSPEDSSIYLCSFSTGNTEAFFGQGTRLTVV.

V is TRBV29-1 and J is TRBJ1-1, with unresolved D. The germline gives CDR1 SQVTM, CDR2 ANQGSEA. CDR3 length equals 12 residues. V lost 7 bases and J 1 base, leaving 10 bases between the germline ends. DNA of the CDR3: TGCAGCGCCCTCCGGGAGAACACTGAAGCTTTCTTT. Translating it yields CSALRENTEAFF.

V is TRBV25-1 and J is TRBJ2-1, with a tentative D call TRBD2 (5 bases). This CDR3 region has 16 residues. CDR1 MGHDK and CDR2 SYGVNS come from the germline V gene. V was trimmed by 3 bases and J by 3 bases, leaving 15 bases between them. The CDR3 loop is CASSDLSGGGYNEQFF. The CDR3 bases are TGTGCCAGCAGTGATCTGAGCGGAGGCGGCTACAATGAGCAGTTCTTC.

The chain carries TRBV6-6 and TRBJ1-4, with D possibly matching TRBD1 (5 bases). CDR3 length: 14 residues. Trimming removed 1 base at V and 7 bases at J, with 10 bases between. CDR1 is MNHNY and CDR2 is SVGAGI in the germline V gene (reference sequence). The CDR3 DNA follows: TGTGCCAGCAGTTACTTGACAGCCAGTGAAAAACTGTTTTTT. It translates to CASSYLTASEKLFF.

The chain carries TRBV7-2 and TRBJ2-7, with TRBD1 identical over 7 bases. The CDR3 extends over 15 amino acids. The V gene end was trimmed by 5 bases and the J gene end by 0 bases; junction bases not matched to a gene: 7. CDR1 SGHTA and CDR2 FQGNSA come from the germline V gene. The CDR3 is CASSPYRDSSYEQYF. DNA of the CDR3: TGTGCCAGCAGCCCCTACCGGGACAGCTCCTACGAGCAGTACTTC.

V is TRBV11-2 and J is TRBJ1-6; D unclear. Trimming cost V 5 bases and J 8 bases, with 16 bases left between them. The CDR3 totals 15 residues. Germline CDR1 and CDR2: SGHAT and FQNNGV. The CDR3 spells CASSPQRSGDSPLHF. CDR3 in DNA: TGTGCCAGCAGCCCACAGCGGTCAGGTGATTCACCCCTCCACTTT.

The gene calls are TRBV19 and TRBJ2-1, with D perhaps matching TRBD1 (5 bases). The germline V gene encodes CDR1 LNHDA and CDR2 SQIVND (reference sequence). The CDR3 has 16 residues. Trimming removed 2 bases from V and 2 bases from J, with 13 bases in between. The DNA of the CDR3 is TGTGCCAGTAGTATACAGGCCGACAGTACCTACAATGAGCAGTTCTTC. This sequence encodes CASSIQADSTYNEQFF.

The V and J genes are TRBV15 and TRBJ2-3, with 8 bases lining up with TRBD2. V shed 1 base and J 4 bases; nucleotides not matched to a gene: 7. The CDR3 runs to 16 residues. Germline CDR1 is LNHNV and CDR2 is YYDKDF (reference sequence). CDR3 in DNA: TGTGCCACCAGCAGAGCGGAGCGGGAGCAAGCAGATACGCAGTATTTT. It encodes CATSRAEREQADTQYF.

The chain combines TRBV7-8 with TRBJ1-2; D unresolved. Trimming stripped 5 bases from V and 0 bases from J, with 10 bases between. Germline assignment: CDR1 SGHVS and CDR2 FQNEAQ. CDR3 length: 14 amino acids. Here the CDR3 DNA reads TGTGCCAGCAGCCGGCCGACACCTAACTATGGCTACACCTTC. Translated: CASSRPTPNYGYTF.

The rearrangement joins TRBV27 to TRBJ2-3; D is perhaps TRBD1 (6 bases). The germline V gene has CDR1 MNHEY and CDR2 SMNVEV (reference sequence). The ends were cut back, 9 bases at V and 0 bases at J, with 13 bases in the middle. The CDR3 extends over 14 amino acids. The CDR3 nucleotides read TGTGCCAGTACCCACAGGGCTAGCACAGATACGCAGTATTTT. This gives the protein CASTHRASTDTQYF.

CDR3 sequence (DNA): TGTGCCAGCAGTGAAGCATTAACGGGGACTATCGGCACAGATACGCAGTATTTT. Its translation: CASSEALTGTIGTDTQYF. This rearrangement joins TRBV2 to TRBJ2-3; 7 bases map to TRBD2. This CDR3 spans 18 amino acids. V lost 0 bases and J lost 1; bases outside the gene matches: 10. CDR1 is SNHLY and CDR2 is FYNNEI in the germline V gene.

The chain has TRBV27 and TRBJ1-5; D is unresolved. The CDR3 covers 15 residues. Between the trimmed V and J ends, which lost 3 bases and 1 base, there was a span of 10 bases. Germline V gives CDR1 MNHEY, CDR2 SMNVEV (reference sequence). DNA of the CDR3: TGTGCCAGCAGTTTTCGGGGTACGAGCAATCAGCCCCAGCATTTT. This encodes CASSFRGTSNQPQHF.